This T cell receptor beta chain was sequenced for a study of blood T cell repertoires in COVID-19. Study in general: The origin of the acute and convalescent COVID-19 samples was the United States, Italy and Spain.

CDR1 is SGHRS, CDR2 YFSETQ, per germline. The CDR3 has 16 amino acids. The ends were cut back, 0 bases at V and 1 base at J, with 13 bases in the middle. In the original processing: Reference gene primers were amplified, and this amplification served to estimate nucleated cell counts. Assay: immunoSEQ multiplex PCR; the TCRdb copy retains only in-frame clones and omits some. D and trimming come from the DNA, and the V and J calls and clone size come from that table. The data show 250,000 to 300,000 clones, 80% to 90% seen once. Input material: peripheral blood. The sequence was collected from a woman between 70 and 85 years old with acute or convalescent COVID-19. This chain connects TRBV5-1 to TRBJ2-5; D may be TRBD1 (5 bases). As DNA, the CDR3 is TGCGCCAGCAGCTTGGGGCAGGGCTCCCGCCAAGAGACCCAGTACTTC. It is translated as CASSLGQGSRQETQYF.